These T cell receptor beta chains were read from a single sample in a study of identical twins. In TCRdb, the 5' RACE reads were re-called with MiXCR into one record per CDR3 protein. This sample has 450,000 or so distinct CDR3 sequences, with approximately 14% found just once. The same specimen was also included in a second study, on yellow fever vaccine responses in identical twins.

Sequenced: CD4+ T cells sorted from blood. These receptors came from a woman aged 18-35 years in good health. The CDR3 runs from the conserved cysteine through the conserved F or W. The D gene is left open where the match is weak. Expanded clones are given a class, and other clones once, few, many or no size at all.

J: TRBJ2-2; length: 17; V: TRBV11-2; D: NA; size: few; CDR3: CASSFNGRLTNTGELFF; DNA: TGTGCCAGCAGCTTTAACGGGCGCCTAACGAACACCGGGGAGCTGTTTTTT
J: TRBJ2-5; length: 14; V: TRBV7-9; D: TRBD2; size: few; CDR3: CASSERTSVKTQYF; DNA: TGTGCCAGCAGCGAAAGGACTAGCGTAAAGACCCAGTACTTC
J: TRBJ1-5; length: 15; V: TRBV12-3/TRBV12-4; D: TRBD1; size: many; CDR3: CASSTGQISNQPQHF; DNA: TGTGCCAGCAGCACGGGACAGATTAGCAATCAGCCCCAGCATTTT
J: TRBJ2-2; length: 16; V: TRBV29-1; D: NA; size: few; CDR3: CSVGGTPQFGTGELFF; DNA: TGCAGCGTTGGCGGGACACCACAATTCGGGACCGGGGAGCTGTTTTTT
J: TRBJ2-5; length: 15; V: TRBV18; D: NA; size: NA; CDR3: CASSPPGQTQETQYF; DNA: TGTGCCAGCTCACCACCGGGGCAGACCCAAGAGACCCAGTACTTC
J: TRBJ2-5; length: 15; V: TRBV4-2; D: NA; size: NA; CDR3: CASSQGAGTRETQYF; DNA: TGTGCCAGCAGCCAAGGAGCCGGGACACGAGAGACCCAGTACTTC
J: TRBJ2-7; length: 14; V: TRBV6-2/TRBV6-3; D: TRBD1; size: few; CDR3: CASNTGGLPYEQYF; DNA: TGTGCCAGCAATACAGGGGGCTTACCCTACGAGCAGTACTTC
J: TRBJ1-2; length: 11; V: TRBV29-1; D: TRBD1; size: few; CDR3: CSGGQGDGYTF; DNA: TGCAGCGGCGGACAGGGGGATGGCTACACCTTC
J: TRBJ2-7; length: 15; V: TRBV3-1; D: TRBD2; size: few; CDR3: CASSPRVAGAYEQYF; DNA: TGTGCCAGCAGCCCTCGGGTAGCGGGAGCCTACGAGCAGTACTTC
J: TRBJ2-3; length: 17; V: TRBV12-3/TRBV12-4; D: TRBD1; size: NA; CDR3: CASSLKITGVGTDTQYF; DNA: TGTGCCAGCAGTTTAAAGATAACAGGGGTGGGCACAGATACGCAGTATTTT
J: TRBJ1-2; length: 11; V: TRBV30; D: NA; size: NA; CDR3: CAWSGGLGYTF; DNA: TGTGCCTGGAGTGGAGGGCTTGGCTACACCTTC
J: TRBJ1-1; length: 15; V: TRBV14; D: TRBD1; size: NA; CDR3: CASSSNPTGGNGAFF; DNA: TGTGCCAGCAGCTCCAACCCTACAGGGGGGAATGGAGCTTTCTTT
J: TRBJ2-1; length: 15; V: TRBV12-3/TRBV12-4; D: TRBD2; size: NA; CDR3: CASSKIAGGYNEQFF; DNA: TGTGCCAGCAGTAAAATAGCGGGGGGCTACAATGAGCAGTTCTTC
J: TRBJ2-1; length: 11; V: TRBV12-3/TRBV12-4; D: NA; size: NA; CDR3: CASSSRFEQFF; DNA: TGTGCCAGCAGTTCTCGGTTTGAGCAGTTCTTC
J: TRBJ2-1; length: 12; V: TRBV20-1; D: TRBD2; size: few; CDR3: CSVTSGSREQFF; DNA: TGCAGTGTGACTAGCGGGAGTCGTGAGCAGTTCTTC
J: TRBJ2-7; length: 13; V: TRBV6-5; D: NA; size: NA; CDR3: CASSYPLTHEQYF; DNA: TGTGCCAGCAGTTACCCCCTGACTCACGAGCAGTACTTC
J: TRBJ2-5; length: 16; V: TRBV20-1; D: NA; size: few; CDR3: CSARKVTLKAQETQYF; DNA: TGCAGTGCTAGAAAGGTTACCCTTAAAGCCCAAGAGACCCAGTACTTC
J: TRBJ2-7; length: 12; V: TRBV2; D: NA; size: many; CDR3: CASTAGGPEQYF; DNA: TGTGCCAGCACAGCCGGGGGGCCCGAGCAGTACTTC
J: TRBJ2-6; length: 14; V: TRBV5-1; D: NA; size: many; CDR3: CASSSTVGANVLTF; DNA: TGCGCCAGCAGCTCGACAGTAGGTGCCAACGTCCTGACTTTC
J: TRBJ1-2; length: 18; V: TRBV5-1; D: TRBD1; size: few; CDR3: CASSSLGPDRGHRGGYTF; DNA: TGCGCCAGCAGCTCACTCGGACCGGACAGGGGGCATCGTGGTGGCTACACCTTC
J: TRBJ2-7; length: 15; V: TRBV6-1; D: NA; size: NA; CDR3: CASSPPRGRPYEQYF; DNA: TGTGCCAGCAGTCCCCCCAGGGGTAGACCCTACGAGCAGTACTTC
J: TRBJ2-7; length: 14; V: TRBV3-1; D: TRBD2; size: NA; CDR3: CASSQGGLAYEQYF; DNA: TGTGCCAGCAGCCAAGGGGGACTAGCCTACGAGCAGTACTTC
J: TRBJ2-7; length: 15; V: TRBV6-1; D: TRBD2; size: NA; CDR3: CASSESSGRIYEQYF; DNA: TGTGCCAGCAGTGAATCCAGCGGGAGGATTTACGAGCAGTACTTC
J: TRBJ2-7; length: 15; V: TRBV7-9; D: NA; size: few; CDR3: CASSPGTIAKDEQYF; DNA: TGTGCCAGCAGCCCCGGGACAATTGCGAAGGACGAGCAGTACTTC
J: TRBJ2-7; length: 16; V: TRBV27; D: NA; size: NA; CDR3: CASSLMVGATPYEQYF; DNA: TGTGCCAGCAGTTTAATGGTGGGGGCGACTCCTTACGAGCAGTACTTC
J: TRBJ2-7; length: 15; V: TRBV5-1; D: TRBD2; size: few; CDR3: CASSVAGGPIYEQYF; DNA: TGCGCCAGCAGCGTAGCGGGAGGGCCTATCTACGAGCAGTACTTC
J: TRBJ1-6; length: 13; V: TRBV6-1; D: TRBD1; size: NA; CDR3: CASRQGVGSPLHF; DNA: TGTGCCAGCAGACAGGGGGTCGGGTCACCCCTCCACTTT
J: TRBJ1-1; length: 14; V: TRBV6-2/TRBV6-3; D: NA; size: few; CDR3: CASSLSGEVTEAFF; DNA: TGTGCCAGCAGTTTGAGTGGAGAGGTCACTGAAGCTTTCTTT
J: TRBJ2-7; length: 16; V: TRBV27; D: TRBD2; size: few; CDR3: CASSSGLVGVGYEQYF; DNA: TGTGCCAGCAGTTCGGGACTAGTCGGCGTGGGATACGAGCAGTACTTC
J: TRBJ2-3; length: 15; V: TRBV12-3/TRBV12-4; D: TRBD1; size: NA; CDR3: CASSLSRQGTDTQYF; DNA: TGTGCCAGCAGTTTGTCTCGACAGGGGACAGATACGCAGTATTTT
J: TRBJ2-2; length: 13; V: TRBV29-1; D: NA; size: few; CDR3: CSVADSGTGELFF; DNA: TGCAGCGTTGCCGACTCTGGCACCGGGGAGCTGTTTTTT
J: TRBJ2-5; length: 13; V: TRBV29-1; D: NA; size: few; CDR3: CSVGVAAAETQYF; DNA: TGCAGCGTTGGGGTGGCGGCGGCGGAGACCCAGTACTTC
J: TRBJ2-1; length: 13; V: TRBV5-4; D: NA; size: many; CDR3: CASSSRDDGEQFF; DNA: TGTGCCAGCAGCTCCCGCGACGACGGTGAGCAGTTCTTC
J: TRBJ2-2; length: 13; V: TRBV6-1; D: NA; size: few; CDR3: CAPNGPNTGELFF; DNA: TGTGCCCCCAATGGTCCGAACACCGGGGAGCTGTTTTTT
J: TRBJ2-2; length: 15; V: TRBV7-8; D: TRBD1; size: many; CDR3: CASSSGQTNTGELFF; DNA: TGTGCCAGCAGCTCGGGACAGACAAACACCGGGGAGCTGTTTTTT
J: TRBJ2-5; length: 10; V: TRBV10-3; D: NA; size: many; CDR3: CAIGQETQYF; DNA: TGTGCCATCGGTCAAGAGACCCAGTACTTC
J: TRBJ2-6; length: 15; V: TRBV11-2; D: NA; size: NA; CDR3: CASSLVDSGANVLTF; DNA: TGTGCCAGCAGCTTAGTGGACTCTGGGGCCAACGTCCTGACTTTC
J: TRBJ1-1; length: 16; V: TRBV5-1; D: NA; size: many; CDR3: CASSLEGGLAITEAFF; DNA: TGCGCCAGCAGCTTGGAGGGGGGGCTCGCTATAACTGAAGCTTTCTTT
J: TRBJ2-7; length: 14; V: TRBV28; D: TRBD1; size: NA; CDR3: CASRLGGQGYEQYF; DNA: TGTGCCAGCAGGTTGGGAGGACAGGGGTACGAGCAGTACTTC
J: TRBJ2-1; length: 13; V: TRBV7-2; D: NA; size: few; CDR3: CASSLRRDNEQFF; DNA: TGTGCCAGCAGCCTCCGCAGGGACAATGAGCAGTTCTTC
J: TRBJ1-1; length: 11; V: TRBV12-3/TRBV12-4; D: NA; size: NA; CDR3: CASRVATEAFF; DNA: TGTGCCAGCAGGGTGGCGACTGAAGCTTTCTTT
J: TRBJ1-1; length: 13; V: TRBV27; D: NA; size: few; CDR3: CASRMRGSAEAFF; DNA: TGTGCCAGCAGAATGAGGGGATCCGCTGAAGCTTTCTTT
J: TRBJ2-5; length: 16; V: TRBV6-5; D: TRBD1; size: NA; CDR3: CASSYKRTGGQETQYF; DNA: TGTGCCAGCAGTTACAAGAGGACAGGGGGCCAAGAGACCCAGTACTTC
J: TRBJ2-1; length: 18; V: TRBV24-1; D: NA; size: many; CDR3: CATSDATRTRSSYNEQFF; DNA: TGTGCCACCAGTGATGCGACTCGGACTCGGAGCTCCTACAATGAGCAGTTCTTC
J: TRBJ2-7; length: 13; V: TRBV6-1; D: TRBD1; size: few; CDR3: CASRGQASYEQYF; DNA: TGTGCCAGCAGGGGACAGGCCTCCTACGAGCAGTACTTC
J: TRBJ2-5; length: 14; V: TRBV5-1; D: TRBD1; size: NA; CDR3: CASSFGQVTETQYF; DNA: TGCGCCAGCAGCTTCGGACAGGTCACGGAGACCCAGTACTTC
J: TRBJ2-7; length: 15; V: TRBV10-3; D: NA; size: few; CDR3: CAIGEGVIQNYEQYF; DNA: TGTGCCATCGGAGAAGGGGTCATCCAAAACTACGAGCAGTACTTC